Listed here are 4 T cell receptor beta chains from one sample, sequenced in a study of blood T cell repertoires in COVID-19. TCRdb's copy holds only in-frame clones and misses some; the assay was immunoSEQ multiplex PCR. The data hold some 200,000 clones, with roughly nine tenths observed a single time. Input material: peripheral blood. All receptors derive from a woman aged 65 to 85 with acute or convalescent COVID-19.

The CDR3 nucleotides are TGCGCCAGCAGCCGGGGGGAGGAGACCCAGTACTTC. Amino acids: CASSRGEETQYF. The chain employs TRBV5-1 and TRBJ2-5, with TRBD2 matching 7 bases. Losses at the gene ends were 4 bases for V and 5 bases for J; bases not matched to a gene: 2. This CDR3 has 12 amino acids. Germline V gene lookup returns CDR1 SGHRS and CDR2 YFSETQ.

This chain uses TRBV7-2 with TRBJ2-7, with TRBD1 matching 7 bases. Per the germline V gene, CDR1 is SGHTA and CDR2 is FQGNSA. This CDR3 region has 14 residues. V lost 5 bases to trimming and J lost 2 bases; unmatched junction nucleotides: 6. CDR3 in amino acids: CASSTRQGPYEQYF. The CDR3 DNA is TGTGCCAGCAGCACCCGACAGGGTCCCTACGAGCAGTACTTC.

V and J are TRBV28 and TRBJ1-2, with D possibly TRBD1 on 5 matching bases. The CDR3 runs to 13 residues. V was cut by 6 bases and J by 3 bases, with 11 bases left in between. Per the germline V gene, CDR1 is MDHEN and CDR2 is SYDVKM. Written as DNA, the CDR3 is TGTGCCAGCAGCTCCGGACAAGACTATGGCTACACCTTC. Protein sequence: CASSSGQDYGYTF.

The chain employs TRBV7-8 and TRBJ1-5, with D maybe TRBD1 (5 bases). Trimming took off 3 bases at V and 4 bases at J, with 13 bases between the two ends. Germline V gene lookup returns CDR1 SGHVS and CDR2 FQNEAQ. This CDR3 is 15 amino acids long. CDR3 amino acids: CASSFQGGSNQPQHF. CDR3 sequence (DNA): TGTGCCAGCAGCTTCCAGGGTGGGTCAAATCAGCCCCAGCATTTT.